Shown below are 8 T cell receptor beta chains from a single sample sequenced in a study of blood T cell repertoires in COVID-19. Using immunoSEQ multiplex PCR, the repertoire was profiled, and TCRdb retains in-frame clones only, with some absent. The sample holds about 480,000 clones, 80% to 90% seen once. Sequenced: peripheral blood. These TCRs come from a woman aged 25 to 45 with acute or convalescent COVID-19.

This chain links TRBV12-2 with TRBJ2-1; TRBD2, the table's D call, lacks a check against the DNA. TRBV12-2 is a pseudogene segment. The length of the CDR3 is 20 residues. CDR3: CASRPVGRGVPRSSYNEQFF. The CDR3 coding sequence is TGTGCAAGTCGCCCCGTGGGGCGGGGGGTTCCTAGGAGCTCCTACAATGAGCAGTTCTTC.

The V call is TRBV20-1, the J call TRBJ2-2; 12 positions match TRBD1. Germline lookup yields CDR1 DFQATT and CDR2 SNEGSKA (reference sequence). The V and J ends lost 3 bases and 6 bases, in that order; junction bases with no gene match: 11. The CDR3 consists of 17 residues. CDR3 in DNA: TGCAGTGCTAGTTTCGGGACAGGGGGCTCTATATCCGGGGAGCTGTTTTTT. Translated, it gives CSASFGTGGSISGELFF.

CDR3 loop: CASSTMGNTEAFF. CDR3 nucleotides: TGTGCCAGCAGTACGATGGGCAACACTGAAGCTTTCTTT. This chain links TRBV6-5 with TRBJ1-1; D is uncertain. The germline gives CDR1 MNHEY, CDR2 SVGAGI. This CDR3 contains 13 residues. V gave up 5 bases and J gave up 2 bases, with 9 bases separating them.

The J gene is TRBJ1-2, the V gene TRBV6-1, with 8 bases fitting TRBD1. The V and J ends lost 2 bases and 6 bases, in that order; junction bases with no gene match: 11. There are 16 residues in the CDR3. Looked up from germline, CDR1 is MNHNS and CDR2 is SASEGT. CDR3 sequence: CASSEFGTGGRNGYTF. CDR3 nucleotides: TGTGCCAGCAGTGAATTTGGTACAGGGGGAAGGAATGGCTACACCTTC.

The rearrangement uses TRBV12-5 and TRBJ1-1; 8 nucleotides line up with TRBD1. After removal of 1 base from V and 1 base from J, the junction contained 11 bases not matched to a gene. CDR1 is LGHNT and CDR2 is FRNRAP in the germline V gene. CDR3 length equals 18 residues. The CDR3 sequence is CASGLARTGYQKNTEAFF. The CDR3, as DNA: TGTGCTAGTGGTTTGGCCCGGACAGGGTACCAGAAGAACACTGAAGCTTTCTTT. The entire variable domain, with the rest obtained from reference TRBV12-5 and TRBJ1-1, is as follows: DARVTQTPRHKVTEMGQEVTMRCQPILGHNTVFWYRQTMMQGLELLAYFRNRAPLDDSGMPKDRFSAEMPDATLATLKIQPSEPRDSAVYFCASGLARTGYQKNTEAFFGQGTRLTVV.

The chain employs TRBV5-1 and TRBJ1-1, with TRBD1 identical over 7 bases. CDR1 and CDR2 (germline): SGHRS, YFSETQ. With V trimmed by 5 bases and J by 0 bases, 7 bases remained unmatched. The CDR3 extends over 15 amino acids. CDR3 residues: CASSLPDRLNTEAFF. The CDR3 nucleotides are TGCGCCAGCAGTTTACCGGACAGGCTGAACACTGAAGCTTTCTTT.

This chain uses TRBV27 with TRBJ2-7; 9 bases are a match to TRBD2. CDR1 is MNHEY, CDR2 SMNVEV, per germline (reference sequence). CDR3 length equals 15 residues. Trimming removed 3 bases from V and 3 bases from J; junction bases left unmatched: 6. The CDR3 DNA follows: TGTGCCAGCAGTTTTGGCGGGGGGGCGTTCTACGAGCAGTACTTC. Residues: CASSFGGGAFYEQYF.

The chain couples TRBV4-2 to TRBJ2-4, with 7 bases lining up with TRBD1. The germline V gene encodes CDR1 LGHNA and CDR2 YNFKEQ. Trimming cost V 2 bases and J 0 bases; bases outside gene matches: 13. The CDR3 has 19 amino acids. The CDR3 DNA sequence: TGTGCCAGCAGCCAACGAAGCCGGGACAGCACCCCAGCCAAAAACATTCAGTACTTC. Amino acid sequence: CASSQRSRDSTPAKNIQYF.